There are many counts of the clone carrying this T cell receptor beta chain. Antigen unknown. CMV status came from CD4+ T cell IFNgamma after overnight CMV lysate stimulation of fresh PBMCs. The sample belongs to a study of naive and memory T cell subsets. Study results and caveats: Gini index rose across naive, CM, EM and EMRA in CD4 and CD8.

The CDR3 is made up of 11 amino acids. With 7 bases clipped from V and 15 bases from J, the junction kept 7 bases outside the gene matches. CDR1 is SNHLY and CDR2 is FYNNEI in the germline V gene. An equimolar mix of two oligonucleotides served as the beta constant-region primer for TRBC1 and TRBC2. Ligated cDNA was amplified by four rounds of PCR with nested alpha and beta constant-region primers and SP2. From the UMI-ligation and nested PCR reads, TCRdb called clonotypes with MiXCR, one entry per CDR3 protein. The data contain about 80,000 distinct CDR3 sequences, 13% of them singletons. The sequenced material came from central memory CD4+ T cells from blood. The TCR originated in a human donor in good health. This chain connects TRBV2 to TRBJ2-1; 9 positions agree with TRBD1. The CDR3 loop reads CASMAGDRAFF. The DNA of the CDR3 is TGTGCCAGCATGGCAGGGGACAGGGCGTTCTTC. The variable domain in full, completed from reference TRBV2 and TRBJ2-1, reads EPEVTQTPSHQVTQMGQEVILRCVPISNHLYFYWYRQILGQKVEFLVSFYNNEISEKSEIFDDQFSVERPDGSNFTLKIRSTKLEDSAMYFCASMAGDRAFFGPGTRLTVL.